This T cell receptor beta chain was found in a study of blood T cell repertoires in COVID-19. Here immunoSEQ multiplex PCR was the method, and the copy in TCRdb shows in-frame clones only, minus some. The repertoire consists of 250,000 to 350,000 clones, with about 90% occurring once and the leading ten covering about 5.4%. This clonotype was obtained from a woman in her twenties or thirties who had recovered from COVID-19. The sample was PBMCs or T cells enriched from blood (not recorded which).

The CDR3 region has the DNA TGTGCCAGCAGCTTATCCGGGAGGTCTAATGAAAAACTGTTTTTT. Translation gives CASSLSGRSNEKLFF. The genes are TRBV5-4 and TRBJ1-4, with D unclear. V was trimmed by 2 bases and J by 3 bases, leaving 11 bases between them. Germline CDR1 reads SGHNT; CDR2 reads YYREEE (reference sequence). CDR3 length equals 15 residues.